This TCR beta chain was captured in a study of cytomegalovirus exposure and HLA in healthy donors (TCRdb year 2017). Turning to the overall study: An earlier analysis of 587 of the donors reported 276 Gb of sequence data and about 120 million unique TCR beta sequences obtained from about 170 million T cells. Around 320 gigabases of sequencing data and around 87 million unique TCR sequences were included in an early release covering about 700 HLA-typed donors. Of the 350 to 400 genotyped donors, over 65% fell in the genetic ancestry cluster associated with self-reported Caucasian donors. The study was designed to test whether signatures of past pathogen exposure could be identified by cataloging public T cell receptors. The study profiled the T cell repertoires of more than 500 subjects by immunosequencing and related them to cytomegalovirus serostatus. In addition to the first cohort of hundreds of subjects, a separate validation cohort of approximately 130 different subjects was used. The study combined high-throughput TCR immunosequencing, statistical association of individual TCRs with disease status, and machine learning to predict cytomegalovirus infection status. In a later analysis, previously published TCR beta repertoires from more than 500 donors were re-analyzed and high-resolution HLA genotyping was added so that TCR occurrence patterns could be studied. In the later analysis, no new phenotypic data were used to find candidate immune exposures; instead, reliance was placed on TCR beta sequences and their occurrence across donors. To decide whether each TCR beta V gene segment behaved as functional or pseudogenic, an earlier analysis of approximately 600 of the donors relied on high-throughput TCR beta sequencing. Donor age, sex, ethnicity and CMV serostatus were collected together with the repertoire data. A later genetic analysis took genome-wide SNP genotypes for about three fifths of the 666 donors and used that subset as a discovery cohort. All discovery cohort repertoires had been generated using a single sequencing platform. HLA typing included class I and class II loci at four-digit resolution. The number of donors typed differed by locus, with 629-630 for A, B, C, DRB1 and DQB1, roughly 520 for DQA1, about 610 for DPA1, and about 450 for DPB1. Roughly 5 DR-DQ haplotypes were handled as single units for association and clustering because linkage in the cohort was strong. Among around 400 genotyped donors of the cohort, an average of roughly 240,000 unique TCR beta nucleotide sequences were sequenced per donor, around 20% of them non-productive.

CDR1 and CDR2 (MNHNS, SASEGT) derive from the germline V gene. V was cut back by 2 bases and J by 6 bases, leaving a gap of 13 bases between them. The CDR3 holds 14 amino acids from the cysteine to the phenylalanine. Only CDR3 DNA remains: 42 bases, in frame from the first base. With respect to this clone: Its cognate antigen has yet to be identified. No per-base quality is available; no much larger clone lies one base away.

Library generation was performed with the immunoSEQ multiplex PCR assay. For the multiplex PCR, a mixture combining 60 forward primers for TCR Vbeta segments and 13 reverse primers for TCR Jbeta segments was used. The CDR3 region of rearranged TCR beta genes was amplified from genomic DNA by a multiplex PCR assay. The amplified TCR beta libraries were sequenced on the Illumina HiSeq System as 87-base-pair reads. Processing in the source paper ran as follows. A later analysis counted tens of millions of unique TCR beta chains across the 640 or so repertoires, and around 9.9 million of these chains were shared by at least two donors. Raw reads were error-corrected and collapsed into unique sequences with a nearest-neighbor algorithm that merged closely related sequences to remove PCR and sequencing errors. To assign V, D and J gene segments, CDR3 sequences were aligned to IMGT reference sequences. For a sequence to be retained, at least a six-nucleotide match to both a V gene segment and a J gene segment was required. A rearrangement counted as productive if the CDR3 had no stop codons and remained in frame with V and J, and every other rearrangement counted as non-productive. CDR3 was defined by IMGT convention, running from the second conserved V-encoded cysteine to the conserved J-encoded phenylalanine. Sequences without an unambiguous match to a single V gene segment were excluded from the earlier analysis of about 640 of the donors. An earlier analysis of 587 of the donors classified V segments as functional when productive rearrangements were above 56.7% and as segregating when the standard deviation between donors was above 5%. A statistical classification framework was developed to diagnose cytomegalovirus status using the catalog of TCR beta chain sequences. In a later analysis, V and J genes were assigned by comparing TCR nucleotide sequences against IMGT/GENE-DB human TR gene sequences. A later analysis assigned CDR3 sequences and most-parsimonious VDJ recombination scenarios with the TCRdist pipeline. In a later analysis, each TCR beta chain was defined by its CDR3 amino acid sequence together with its V-gene family, and reads lacking a unique V-gene family were excluded. In a later analysis, several hundred highly shared, low-generation-probability nucleotide sequences were removed to address suspected cross-contamination and a sequencing artifact. In a later analysis, a clonal expansion index was calculated for each public chain from normalized within-repertoire ranks of inferred template counts. In a later analysis, generation probabilities were computed using a VDJ recombination model fitted to out-of-frame rearrangements, and the results were checked against IGoR. In a later analysis, hypergeometric tests were used to score TCR-TCR, TCR-HLA and TCR-CMV co-occurrence, with a repertoire-size bias correction applied to TCR pairs. In a later analysis, false discovery rates were estimated by permuting HLA or CMV assignments 20 times. A later analysis grouped co-occurring TCRs with DBSCAN, adding TCRdist sequence similarity when clustering within HLA-allele-positive subsets. For co-occurrence clustering, repertoires with fewer than 30,000 or more than 120,000 public chains were excluded, along with roughly 5 repertoires with anomalous nucleotide sharing. TCRdb carries this immuneACCESS record with in-frame sequences only. Its versions omit some clonotypes, under half of them owing to an unresolved V gene in the studies checked, with the rest unexplained. For V, J and clone size, that table is used; D and trimming come from the DNA. A total of nearly 110,000 clones appear in this sample, about 81% of them only once. Clones ranked in the top ten supply roughly 2.7% of the sample.

The cohort comprised some 680 healthy bone marrow donors. At the time of sampling, all cohort members were nominally healthy, though unrecorded immune exposures were likely present. The donor tested CMV seropositive and was one of the 289 seropositive cohort members. Every donor gave a peripheral blood sample, and the peripheral blood mononuclear cells from that sample were used for TCR beta sequencing. Genomic DNA extraction from the blood cell samples was performed with the Qiagen DNeasy Blood Extraction Kit. The paper as a whole reports these results and caveats: In this cohort, only TCR beta chains were sequenced, and detectable features were limited by the absence of alpha or paired-chain data. At a false discovery rate of 0.05, a later analysis linked about 17,000 TCR beta sequences to specific HLA alleles. Some IMGT-functional V segments, including TRBV6-2 and TRBV6-3, could not be distinguished by the 87-base-pair reads and were therefore excluded. The presence/absence analyses assumed that sequencing depth was roughly uniform across donors, and that assumption may not be true. The only immune exposure information available for the cohort was CMV serostatus. When HLA alleles, especially DR and DQ, strongly co-occurred, TCR associations were difficult to assign to individual alleles. V-gene and J-gene trimming of TCR beta chains was associated with a missense DCLRE1C variant in a later genetic analysis, and the association was replicated in an independent cohort. The sequencing pipeline was judged likely to have produced a cluster of highly shared sequence variants as a technical artifact. In a later analysis, most CMV-associated TCR beta chains were found to appear HLA-restricted, with HLA associations seemingly driven largely by CMV exposure. A later analysis found that TCR association rates varied across HLA loci, with DRB1 alleles showing the most associated TCRs and HLA-C alleles the fewest. Some 15 rarely observed V segments, including chromosome 9 orphons, were excluded from the earlier analysis of a few hundred of the donors because counts were too low. Compared with the roughly 700-donor mean, donors in an Asian-associated ancestry cluster had fewer N-insertions in productive TCRs, according to a later genetic analysis. Correlated functional status among segregating V segments might be attributable to linkage disequilibrium, but an unknown experimental factor could not be ruled out. Compared with equally common non-associated chains, HLA-associated TCR beta chains in a later analysis were more clonally expanded and had lower generation probabilities. A later analysis reported that several top co-occurrence clusters appeared linked to parvovirus B19, influenza, CMV and Epstein-Barr virus. An earlier analysis of around 600 of the donors showed that most TCR beta V segments appeared in productive rearrangements either about 90% or about 30% of the time, which broadly matched IMGT annotations. HLA typing was unavailable for some donors at each locus, so association tests used only the typed subset. A further reported finding was that TCR beta sequences accurately predicted the HLA-A and HLA-B alleles for most subjects in the first cohort. In vitro tests confirmed that a few of the cytomegalovirus-associated TCR beta chains recognize cytomegalovirus antigens. In the study, 150 to 200 TCR beta chains were listed as associated with cytomegalovirus. The authors suggested that the approach could potentially be generalized to other disease states and immunological phenotypes. Most TCR sequences were seen in very few donors, while some public TCRs were found in many individuals. The classifier was reported to diagnose cytomegalovirus status with high specificity and sensitivity in both the original cohort and the validation cohort.

The origin of this receptor is a man aged 25-45 years in good health and CMV-seropositive. This chain joins TRBV6-1 to TRBJ1-2; tentative D gene TRBD1, with 6 bases matching. Sequences were obtained from PBMCs. Here is the DNA: TGTGCCAGCAGTGAACAGGGTTACAGGGATGGCTACACCTTC. Its protein reads: CASSEQGYRDGYTF.